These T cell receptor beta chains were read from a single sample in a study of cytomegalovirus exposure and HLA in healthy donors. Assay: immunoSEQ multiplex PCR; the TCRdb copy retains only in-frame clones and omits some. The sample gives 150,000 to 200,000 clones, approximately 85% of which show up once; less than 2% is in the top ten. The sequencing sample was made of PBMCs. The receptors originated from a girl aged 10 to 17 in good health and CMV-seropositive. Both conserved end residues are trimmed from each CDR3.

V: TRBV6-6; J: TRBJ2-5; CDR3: ASSYSRAQETQY
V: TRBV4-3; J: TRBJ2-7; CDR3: ASSPSFRLAGGHEQY
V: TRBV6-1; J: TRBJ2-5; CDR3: ASSESQGWETQY
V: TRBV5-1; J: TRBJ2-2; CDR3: ASSLSRANTGELF
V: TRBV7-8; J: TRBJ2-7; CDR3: ASSLARAREDPSYEQY
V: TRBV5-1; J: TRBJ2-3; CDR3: ASGFGRTGFTDTQY
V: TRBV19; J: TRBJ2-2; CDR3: ASSMLGSGGELF
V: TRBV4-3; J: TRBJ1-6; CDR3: ASSQQGADSPLH
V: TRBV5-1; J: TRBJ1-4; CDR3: ASSPGQPGYEKLF
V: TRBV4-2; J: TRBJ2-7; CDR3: ASTIDSGATYEQY
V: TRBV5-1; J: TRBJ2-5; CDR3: ATSSGGAKETQY
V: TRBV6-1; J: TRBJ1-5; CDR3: ASSEEGGIQPQH
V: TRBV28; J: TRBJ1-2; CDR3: ASSFGIREGTNYGYT
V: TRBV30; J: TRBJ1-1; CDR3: AWRRQGAGEAF
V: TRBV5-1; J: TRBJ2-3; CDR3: ASSERGGTDTQY
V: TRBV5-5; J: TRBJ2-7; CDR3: ASSPQLEPGEQY
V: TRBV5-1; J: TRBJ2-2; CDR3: ASSRGTGRTGELF
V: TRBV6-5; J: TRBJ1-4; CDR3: ASSYSRDRVREKLF
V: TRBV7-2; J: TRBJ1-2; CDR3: ALGRGYGYT
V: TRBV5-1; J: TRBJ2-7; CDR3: ASSLNGQGFYEQY
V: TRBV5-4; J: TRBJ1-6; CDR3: ASSSQGVASPLH
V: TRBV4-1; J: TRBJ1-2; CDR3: ASSQDSGGGYGYT
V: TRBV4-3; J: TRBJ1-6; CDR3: ASSQDRAGSGPPLH
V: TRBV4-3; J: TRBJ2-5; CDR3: ASSQEGLPQETQY
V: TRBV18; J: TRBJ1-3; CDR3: ASSPREGLSGNTIY
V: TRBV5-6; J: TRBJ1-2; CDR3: ASSLLTAETYGYT
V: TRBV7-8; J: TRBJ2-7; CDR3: ASSLAPGYEQY
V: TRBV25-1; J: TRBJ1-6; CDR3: ASSDTGNNSPLH